These 21 T cell receptor beta chains originate from one sample sequenced in a study of T cell responses to AZD1222 COVID-19 vaccine. Sequencing was performed with immunoSEQ multiplex PCR; in TCRdb, only in-frame clones are kept and a portion is missing. The data hold approximately 74,000 clones, with roughly 80% observed a single time. Source: peripheral blood, taken on day 0 of AZD1222 vaccination. The receptors shown here come from an adult in good health.

This clone has only one observation. The chain is built from TRBV6-1 and TRBJ1-3; D not certain. The CDR3 loop spans 13 amino acids. The germline V and J ends were trimmed by 8 bases and 2 bases, with 10 bases remaining between them. The germline V gene encodes CDR1 MNHNS and CDR2 SASEGT. CDR3: CASADRAGNTIYF. The DNA of the CDR3 is TGTGCCAGCGCCGACCGGGCTGGAAACACCATATATTTT.

The chain joins TRBV11-2 to TRBJ1-2; D possibly corresponds to TRBD1 (6 bases). CDR1 is SGHAT, CDR2 FQNNGV, per germline. The germline V and J ends were trimmed by 0 bases and 5 bases, with 7 bases remaining between them. The CDR3 length is 13 residues. CDR3 DNA: TGTGCCAGCAGCTTAGAGAGGGGGTATGGCTACACCTTC. Amino acid sequence: CASSLERGYGYTF.

V is TRBV7-2 and J is TRBJ2-1; tentative D call: TRBD2 (6 bases). Per the germline V gene, CDR1 is SGHTA and CDR2 is FQGNSA. V gave up 6 bases and J gave up 4 bases, with 13 bases separating them. The CDR3 runs to 14 residues. CDR3 nucleotides: TGTGCCAGCAGGAAGGGTGGAGGGTACAATGAGCAGTTCTTC. Translated: CASRKGGGYNEQFF. Variable domain in full (rest from reference TRBV7-2 and TRBJ2-1): GAGVSQSPSNKVTEKGKDVELRCDPISGHTALYWYRQSLGQGLEFLIYFQGNSAPDKSGLPSDRFSAERTGGSVSTLTIQRTQQEDSAVYLCASRKGGGYNEQFFGPGTRLTVL.

The count of this clone is one. The chain carries TRBV6-2 or TRBV6-3 and TRBJ2-7; 9 bases fit TRBD2. Looked up from germline, CDR1 is MNHEY and CDR2 is SVGEGT. V lost 3 bases to trimming and J lost 2 bases; unmatched junction nucleotides: 11. This CDR3 has 17 residues. The CDR3 bases are TGTGCCAGCAGTTATTGGCCAAGCGGGGGGCTAACCTACGAGCAGTACTTC. It specifies CASSYWPSGGLTYEQYF.

This chain joins TRBV7-2 and TRBJ1-4; D unclear. The V gene lost 4 bases and the J gene lost 2 bases, with 17 bases spanning the gap. Germline CDR1 reads SGHTA; CDR2 reads FQGNSA. The CDR3 is made up of 17 amino acids. The CDR3 coding sequence is TGTGCCAGCAGCTACCGTCCACGCGGCAGCACTAATGAAAAACTGTTTTTT. This gives the protein CASSYRPRGSTNEKLFF.

V gene TRBV3-1 (or the pseudogene TRBV3-2) combines with J gene TRBJ1-2, with D perhaps TRBD1 (5 bases). CDR3 length: 11 residues. Germline V lookup: CDR1 LGHDT, CDR2 YNNKEL (reference sequence). V gave up 8 bases and J gave up 7 bases, with 11 bases separating them. The CDR3 nucleotides are TGTGCCAGCTCCTTCGGGGCTGGCTACACCTTC. Translated: CASSFGAGYTF.

The chain recombines TRBV4-1 with TRBJ1-5; D call uncertain. In germline, CDR1 is MGHRA, CDR2 YSYEKL. V was cut by 1 base and J by 4 bases, with 8 bases left in between. This CDR3 spans 14 amino acids. The DNA of the CDR3 is TGCGCCAGCAGCCAAGGGCCTGGTAATCAGCCCCAGCATTTT. It encodes CASSQGPGNQPQHF.

This clone was counted a few times. The chain recombines TRBV5-1 with TRBJ2-7; TRBD2 aligns across 13 bases. V gave up 3 bases and J gave up 0 bases; unmatched junction bases: 0. The CDR3 is 15 residues long. In germline, CDR1 is SGHRS, CDR2 YFSETQ. The CDR3 is CASSWTSGSSYEQYF. Written as DNA, the CDR3 is TGCGCCAGCAGCTGGACTAGCGGGAGCTCCTACGAGCAGTACTTC.

The rearrangement links TRBV2 to TRBJ1-2; D is possibly TRBD1 (5 bases). The V gene's germline CDR1 is SNHLY and CDR2 FYNNEI. This CDR3 has 15 residues. Deletions cut 6 bases from V and 4 bases from J, with 18 bases between. As DNA, the CDR3 is TGTGCCAGCAGCTATAGCGGGACTCCCGGCTATGGCTACACCTTC. Protein sequence: CASSYSGTPGYGYTF. Based on the CDR3 plus reference TRBV2 and TRBJ1-2, the full variable domain is EPEVTQTPSHQVTQMGQEVILRCVPISNHLYFYWYRQILGQKVEFLVSFYNNEISEKSEIFDDQFSVERPDGSNFTLKIRSTKLEDSAMYFCASSYSGTPGYGYTFGSGTRLTVV.

The chain links TRBV7-2 to TRBJ1-1; D possibly corresponds to TRBD1 (5 bases). The CDR3 contains 14 residues. V lost 5 bases to trimming and J lost 3 bases, with 13 bases between them. Looked up from germline, CDR1 is SGHTA and CDR2 is FQGNSA. Here the CDR3 reads CASSLQGGDTEAFF. In nucleotides, the CDR3 is TGTGCCAGCAGCCTGCAGGGTGGGGACACTGAAGCTTTCTTT.

The V gene is TRBV27, the J gene TRBJ2-7; D is unclear. The CDR3 is made up of 11 amino acids. The V end was cut by 4 bases, the J end by 6 bases, with 7 bases between. Germline-derived CDR1 and CDR2 are MNHEY and SMNVEV (reference sequence). This chain's CDR3 is CASSYGREQYF. DNA of the CDR3: TGTGCCAGCAGTTACGGTCGCGAGCAGTACTTC.

The rearrangement joins TRBV19 to TRBJ2-1; 10 nucleotides match TRBD2. CDR1 and CDR2 (germline): LNHDA, SQIVND (reference sequence). CDR3 size: 17 residues. The ends lost 5 bases at V and 5 bases at J; junction bases unmatched: 12. This chain's CDR3 is CASSPQGSGRANNEQFF. The DNA for the CDR3 is TGTGCCAGTAGTCCCCAAGGCAGCGGGAGGGCAAACAATGAGCAGTTCTTC.

This chain links TRBV11-2 with TRBJ2-1; D is perhaps TRBD1 (6 bases). CDR1 is SGHAT, CDR2 FQNNGV, per germline. Trimming took 5 bases from V and 0 from J, leaving 14 bases between them. The CDR3 loop spans 16 amino acids. The CDR3 region has the DNA TGTGCCAGCAGCCTAATCTGGGGGCCCTCCTACAATGAGCAGTTCTTC. This translates into CASSLIWGPSYNEQFF.

This chain connects TRBV19 to TRBJ1-5, with a weak D call TRBD1 (6 bases). CDR1 is LNHDA, CDR2 SQIVND, per germline (reference sequence). The CDR3 spans 14 residues. Trimming took 3 bases from V and 9 from J, leaving 15 bases between them. The CDR3 DNA reads as TGTGCCAGTAGTATGACACAGGGTGGGTCGCCCCAGCATTTT. Amino acid sequence: CASSMTQGGSPQHF.

The chain joins TRBV9 to TRBJ2-7, with TRBD1 matching over 7 bases. CDR1 and CDR2 from the germline V gene are SGDLS and YYNGEE. The CDR3 sequence is 15 residues long. The trim removed 3 bases at V and 5 bases at J, leaving 11 bases unmatched. In nucleotides, the CDR3 is TGTGCCAGCAGCGCAAGGCCGGGACAGCTGGACGAGCAGTACTTC. It is translated as CASSARPGQLDEQYF.

The chain has TRBV28 and TRBJ1-5; D call uncertain. Per the germline V gene, CDR1 is MDHEN and CDR2 is SYDVKM. The CDR3 consists of 16 residues. V was shortened by 6 bases and J by 2 bases, with 17 bases between the two germline ends. The CDR3 DNA sequence: TGTGCCAGCAGCCCTCAAGGGCGGGGAGGCAATCAGCCCCAGCATTTT. It yields the protein CASSPQGRGGNQPQHF.

The genes are TRBV10-3 and TRBJ1-5, with 7 nucleotides matching TRBD1. The V segment lost 5 bases and the J segment 5 bases; nucleotides outside the gene matches: 6. This CDR3 has 14 amino acids. Germline CDR1 and CDR2: ENHRY and SYGVKD. The CDR3 sequence: CAISTTGRDQPQHF. The CDR3 bases are TGTGCCATCAGTACGACAGGGAGGGATCAGCCCCAGCATTTT.

J is TRBJ2-3 and V is TRBV5-8, with TRBD2 identical over 9 bases. CDR1 and CDR2 (germline): SGHTS, YDEGEE. V shed 2 bases and J 4 bases; nucleotides not matched to a gene: 11. The CDR3 length is 17 residues. The CDR3 DNA sequence: TGTGCCAGCAGCTTCGGCGGGGGGGCCAATGGCGCAGATACGCAGTATTTT. Protein: CASSFGGGANGADTQYF. Full variable domain (missing parts from reference TRBV5-8 and TRBJ2-3): EAGVTQSPTHLIKTRGQQATLRCSPISGHTSVYWYQQALGLGLQFLLWYDEGEERNRGNFPPRFSGRQFPNYSSELNVNALELEDSALYLCASSFGGGANGADTQYFGPGTRLTVL.

The chain has TRBV9 and TRBJ2-1; TRBD1 aligns across 7 bases. The junction had 20 bases not matched to a gene; V was cut back by 4 bases and J by 10 bases. Germline values: CDR1 SGDLS, CDR2 YYNGEE. The CDR3 sequence is 17 residues long. The CDR3: CASSPRFIEGGGSEQFF. The CDR3 nucleotides read TGTGCCAGCAGCCCGCGCTTTATAGAAGGGGGCGGGTCGGAGCAGTTCTTC.

This chain connects TRBV5-1 to TRBJ1-1, with D perhaps TRBD1 (6 bases). The V end lost 3 bases, the J end lost 8 bases, and 17 bases lay between the germline ends. This CDR3 has 14 residues. Germline-derived CDR1 and CDR2 are SGHRS and YFSETQ. DNA of the CDR3: TGCGCCAGCAGCTCGGACAGCTTGGGTAGGGAAGCTTTCTTT. This gives the protein CASSSDSLGREAFF.

DNA for the CDR3: TGCAGCGTCCGGGGGGGAGTAGCGGGCTACAATGAGCAGTTCTTC. Translated, it gives CSVRGGVAGYNEQFF. V gene TRBV29-1 combines with J gene TRBJ2-1; 8 bases line up with TRBD2. Trimming at V came to 6 bases and at J to 3 bases, leaving 10 bases not matched to a gene. The CDR3 covers 15 residues. Looked up from germline, CDR1 is SQVTM and CDR2 is ANQGSEA.